The 15 T cell receptor beta chains below come from one sample, sequenced in a study of blood T cell repertoires in COVID-19. TCRdb's copy holds only in-frame clones and misses some; the assay was immunoSEQ multiplex PCR. The sample includes 150,000 to 200,000 clones, about four fifths of them seen just once. The sample taken for sequencing was peripheral blood. The receptors were sampled from a human donor with acute or convalescent COVID-19. The donor label of this sample is uncertain.

This chain uses TRBV29-1 with TRBJ2-1; D is undetermined. Trimming left V 8 bases short and J 2 bases short, with 10 bases between. The CDR3 contains 12 residues. The germline gives CDR1 SQVTM, CDR2 ANQGSEA. The chain's CDR3 is CSLQGPYNEQFF. The CDR3 bases are TGCAGCCTTCAAGGGCCCTACAATGAGCAGTTCTTC.

This clone was seen just once. This chain connects TRBV19 to TRBJ2-1, with TRBD1 matching over 9 bases. The V segment lost 1 base and the J segment 7 bases; nucleotides outside the gene matches: 8. The CDR3 extends over 16 amino acids. The germline V gene encodes CDR1 LNHDA and CDR2 SQIVND (reference sequence). DNA for the CDR3: TGTGCCAGTAGTATAGTAGGGGGACAGGGAAGGAATGAGCAGTTCTTC. This sequence encodes CASSIVGGQGRNEQFF.

This chain links TRBV4-1 with TRBJ2-7; 9 bases align to TRBD2. The CDR3 covers 13 residues. The V gene's germline CDR1 is MGHRA and CDR2 YSYEKL. The V gene end was trimmed by 4 bases and the J gene end by 3 bases; junction bases not matched to a gene: 1. CDR3 residues: CASSPTSGYEQYF. As DNA, the CDR3 is TGCGCCAGCAGCCCGACTAGCGGCTACGAGCAGTACTTC.

This clone was recorded at least ten times. V gene TRBV2 combines with J gene TRBJ1-2, with D possibly TRBD1 on 6 matching bases. The germline V gene encodes CDR1 SNHLY and CDR2 FYNNEI. This CDR3 comprises 14 residues. The germline V and J ends were trimmed by 5 bases and 2 bases, with 12 bases remaining between them. The CDR3 here is CASSMGQQNYGYTF. CDR3 in DNA: TGTGCCAGCAGTATGGGACAACAAAACTATGGCTACACCTTC.

The chain joins TRBV2 to TRBJ2-7, with D perhaps TRBD1 (6 bases). Per the germline V gene, CDR1 is SNHLY and CDR2 is FYNNEI. With 6 bases removed from V and 6 bases from J, the gap between germline ends came to 9 bases. The CDR3 spans 11 residues. The DNA of the CDR3 is TGTGCCAGCAGCACAGGGTTCGAGCAGTACTTC. Translating it yields CASSTGFEQYF.

The chain links TRBV2 to TRBJ2-7; the D is unclear. Trimming shortened V by 7 bases and J by 4 bases, and 5 bases separated the two germline ends. Looked up from germline, CDR1 is SNHLY and CDR2 is FYNNEI. The CDR3 is made up of 10 amino acids. CDR3 sequence (DNA): TGTGCCAGCACCGAGTACGAGCAGTACTTC. This encodes CASTEYEQYF. Full variable domain (missing parts from reference TRBV2 and TRBJ2-7): EPEVTQTPSHQVTQMGQEVILRCVPISNHLYFYWYRQILGQKVEFLVSFYNNEISEKSEIFDDQFSVERPDGSNFTLKIRSTKLEDSAMYFCASTEYEQYFGPGTRLTVT.

V is TRBV6-5 and J is TRBJ1-2; 7 nucleotides agree with TRBD1. The V gene end was trimmed by 7 bases and the J gene end by 8 bases; junction bases not matched to a gene: 16. Per germline, CDR1 MNHEY and CDR2 SVGAGI. The CDR3 contains 15 residues. CDR3 loop: CASTSGGGSLSGYTF. The CDR3 DNA is TGTGCCAGCACCTCAGGGGGAGGAAGTCTGAGCGGCTACACCTTC.

V and J are TRBV5-1 and TRBJ2-7, with D maybe TRBD2 (6 bases). Trimming cost V 4 bases and J 3 bases, with 14 bases left between them. The CDR3 consists of 14 residues. Germline CDR1 is SGHRS and CDR2 is YFSETQ. The CDR3 is CASSGEAAVYEQYF. The DNA for the CDR3 is TGCGCCAGCAGCGGGGAGGCAGCGGTCTACGAGCAGTACTTC.

The rearrangement uses TRBV19 and TRBJ2-1, with 10 bases that match TRBD1. This CDR3 region has 14 residues. In germline, CDR1 is LNHDA, CDR2 SQIVND (reference sequence). The ends lost 5 bases at V and 7 bases at J; junction bases unmatched: 5. CDR3: CASSRGTGVNEQFF. The CDR3 region has the DNA TGTGCCAGTAGTCGCGGGACAGGGGTTAATGAGCAGTTCTTC.

CDR3 sequence reads: CASSLGGRDEKLFF. The CDR3, as DNA: TGTGCCAGCAGCTTGGGGGGCAGGGATGAAAAACTGTTTTTT. The chain is built from TRBV5-8 and TRBJ1-4; a weak D match, TRBD1 (5 bases). V shed 0 bases and J shed 6 bases, with 9 bases lying between them. There are 14 residues in the CDR3. CDR1 and CDR2 (germline): SGHTS, YDEGEE.

The gene calls are TRBV27 and TRBJ1-1; D possibly corresponds to TRBD1 (6 bases). Germline V gene lookup returns CDR1 MNHEY and CDR2 SMNVEV (reference sequence). The CDR3 is made up of 14 amino acids. V was cut by 6 bases and J by 4 bases, with 15 bases left in between. CDR3 DNA: TGTGCCAGCAGCAAATATCAGGGGAGCACTGAAGCTTTCTTT. This encodes CASSKYQGSTEAFF.

This chain links TRBV5-1 with TRBJ2-3; 9 bases are shared with TRBD2. Germline CDR1 and CDR2: SGHRS and YFSETQ. V was clipped by 7 bases and J by 0 bases; unmatched bases: 6. This CDR3 has 15 residues. The CDR3 spells CASLRLAASTDTQYF. The DNA of the CDR3 is TGCGCCAGCCTAAGACTAGCGGCTAGCACAGATACGCAGTATTTT. The full variable domain, completed using reference TRBV5-1 and TRBJ2-3, is KAGVTQTPRYLIKTRGQQVTLSCSPISGHRSVSWYQQTPGQGLQFLFEYFSETQRNKGNFPGRFSGRQFSNSRSEMNVSTLELGDSALYLCASLRLAASTDTQYFGPGTRLTVL.

This chain uses TRBV2 with TRBJ2-7; D possibly corresponds to TRBD2 (6 bases). This CDR3 spans 15 amino acids. V lost 7 bases to trimming and J lost 6 bases, with 22 bases between them. Germline loops: CDR1 SNHLY, CDR2 FYNNEI. The CDR3 is CASNEGGKRVGEQYF. The CDR3 DNA reads as TGTGCCAGCAACGAAGGCGGGAAGAGGGTGGGCGAGCAGTACTTC.

The V and J genes are TRBV3-1 (or the pseudogene TRBV3-2) and TRBJ1-1; 7 bases align to TRBD1. CDR1 is LGHDT and CDR2 is YNNKEL in the germline V gene (reference sequence). This CDR3 is built from 16 residues. With 0 bases clipped from V and 7 bases from J, the junction kept 11 bases outside the gene matches. The CDR3 nucleotides are TGTGCCAGCAGCCAAGAGGGGGACAGACCGAGGGGTGAAGCTTTCTTT. Amino acids: CASSQEGDRPRGEAFF.

J is TRBJ1-1 and V is TRBV6-6, with no clear D. The CDR3 covers 13 residues. Germline CDR1 and CDR2: MNHNY and SVGAGI (reference sequence). Trimming took off 8 bases at V and 1 base at J, with 11 bases between the two ends. For the CDR3, the DNA is TGTGCCAGCCGGGAGGGCGGGAACACTGAAGCTTTCTTT. It specifies CASREGGNTEAFF.